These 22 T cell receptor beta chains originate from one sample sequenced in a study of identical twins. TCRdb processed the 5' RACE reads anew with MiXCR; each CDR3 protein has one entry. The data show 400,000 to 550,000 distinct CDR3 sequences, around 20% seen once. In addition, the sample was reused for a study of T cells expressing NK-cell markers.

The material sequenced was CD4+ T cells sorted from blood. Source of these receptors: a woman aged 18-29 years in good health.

CDR3 nucleotide sequence: TGTGCCAGTAGTATCCCTCGGTACAATGAGCAGTTCTTC. Amino acids: CASSIPRYNEQFF. The chain recombines TRBV19 with TRBJ2-1; no firm D call. V dropped 3 bases and J dropped 4 bases, with 7 bases sitting between them. The CDR3 covers 13 residues. The germline V gene has CDR1 LNHDA and CDR2 SQIVND (reference sequence).

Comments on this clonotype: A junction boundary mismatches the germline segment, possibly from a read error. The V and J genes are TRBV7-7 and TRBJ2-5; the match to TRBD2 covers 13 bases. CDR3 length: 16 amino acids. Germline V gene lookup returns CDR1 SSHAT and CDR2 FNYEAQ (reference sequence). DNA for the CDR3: TGTGCTAGCAGCCAGGGACTAGCGGGGACCCAAGAGACCCAGTACTTC. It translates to CASSQGLAGTQETQYF. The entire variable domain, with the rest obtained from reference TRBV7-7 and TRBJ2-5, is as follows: GAGVSQSPRYKVTKRGQDVTLRCDPISSHATLYWYQQALGQGPEFLTYFNYEAQPDKSGLPSDRFSAERPEGSISTLTIQRTEQRDSAMYRCASSQGLAGTQETQYFGPGTRLLVL.

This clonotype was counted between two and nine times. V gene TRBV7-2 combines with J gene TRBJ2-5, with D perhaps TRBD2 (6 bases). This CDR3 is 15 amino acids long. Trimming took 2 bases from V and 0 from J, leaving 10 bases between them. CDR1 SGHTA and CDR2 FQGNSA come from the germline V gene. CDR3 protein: CASSLRRDYQETQYF. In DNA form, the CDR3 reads TGTGCCAGCAGCTTAAGGCGGGACTACCAAGAGACCCAGTACTTC.

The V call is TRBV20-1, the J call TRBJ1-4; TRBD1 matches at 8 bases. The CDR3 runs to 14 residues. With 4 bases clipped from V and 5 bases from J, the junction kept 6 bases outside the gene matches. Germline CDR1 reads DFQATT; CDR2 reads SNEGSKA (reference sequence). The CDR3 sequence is CSATRTGNNEKLFF. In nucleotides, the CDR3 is TGCAGTGCTACCCGGACAGGGAACAATGAAAAACTGTTTTTT.

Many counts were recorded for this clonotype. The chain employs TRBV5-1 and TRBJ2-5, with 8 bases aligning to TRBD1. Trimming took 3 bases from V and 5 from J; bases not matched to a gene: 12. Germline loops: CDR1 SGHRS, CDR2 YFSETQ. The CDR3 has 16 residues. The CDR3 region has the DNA TGCGCCAGCAGCTCGGTGACAGGGGCTGAGATGGAGACCCAGTACTTC. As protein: CASSSVTGAEMETQYF.

CDR3 amino acids: CASSRQSLEGYTF. CDR3 nucleotide sequence: TGTGCCAGCAGTCGACAGTCCCTGGAGGGCTACACCTTC. The genes are TRBV6-6 and TRBJ1-2, with D possibly TRBD1 on 5 matching bases. Germline CDR1 and CDR2: MNHNY and SVGAGI (reference sequence). Between the trimmed V and J ends, which lost 5 bases and 8 bases, there was a span of 15 bases. This CDR3 spans 13 amino acids.

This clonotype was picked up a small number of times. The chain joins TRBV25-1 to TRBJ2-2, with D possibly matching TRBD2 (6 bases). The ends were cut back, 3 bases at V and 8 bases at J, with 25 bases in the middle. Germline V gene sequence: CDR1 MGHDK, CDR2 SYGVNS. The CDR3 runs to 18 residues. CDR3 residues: CASSEPLGSGQTPGELFF. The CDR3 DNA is TGTGCCAGCAGTGAGCCCCTAGGTAGCGGACAAACACCGGGGGAGCTGTTTTTT.

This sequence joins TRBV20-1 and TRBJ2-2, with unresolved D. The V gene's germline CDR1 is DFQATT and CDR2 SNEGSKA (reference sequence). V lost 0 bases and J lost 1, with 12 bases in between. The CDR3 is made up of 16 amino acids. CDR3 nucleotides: TGCAGTGCTAGAGATTACCGGAGTTTGAACACCGGGGAGCTGTTTTTT. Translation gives CSARDYRSLNTGELFF.

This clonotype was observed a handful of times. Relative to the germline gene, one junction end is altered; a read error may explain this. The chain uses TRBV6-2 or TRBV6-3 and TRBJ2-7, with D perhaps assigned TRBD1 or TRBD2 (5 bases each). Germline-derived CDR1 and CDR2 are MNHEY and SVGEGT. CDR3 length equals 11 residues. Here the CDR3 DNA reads TGTGCCAGCAGCGACGGGGCCGAGCAATACTTC. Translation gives CASSDGAEQYF.

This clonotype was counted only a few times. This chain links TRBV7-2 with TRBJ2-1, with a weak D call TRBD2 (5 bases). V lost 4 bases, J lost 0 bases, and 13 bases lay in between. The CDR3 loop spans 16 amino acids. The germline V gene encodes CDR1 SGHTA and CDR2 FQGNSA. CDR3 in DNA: TGTGCCAGCAGCTCGCTAGCTGGAAGCTCCTACAATGAGCAGTTCTTC. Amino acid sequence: CASSSLAGSSYNEQFF.

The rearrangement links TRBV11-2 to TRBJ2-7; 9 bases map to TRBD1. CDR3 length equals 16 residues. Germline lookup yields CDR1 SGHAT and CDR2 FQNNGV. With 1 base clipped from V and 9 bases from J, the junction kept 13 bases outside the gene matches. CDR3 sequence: CASSLVWTGAVSAQYF. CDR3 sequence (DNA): TGTGCCAGCAGCTTAGTTTGGACAGGGGCTGTTTCGGCGCAGTACTTC.

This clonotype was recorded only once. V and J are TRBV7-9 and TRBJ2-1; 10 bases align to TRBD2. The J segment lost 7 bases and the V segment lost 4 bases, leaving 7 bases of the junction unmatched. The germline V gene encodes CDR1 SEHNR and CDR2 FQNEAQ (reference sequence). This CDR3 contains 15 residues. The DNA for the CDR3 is TGTGCCAGCAGCTGGACTAGCGGAATGAAAAATGAGCAGTTCTTC. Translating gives CASSWTSGMKNEQFF.

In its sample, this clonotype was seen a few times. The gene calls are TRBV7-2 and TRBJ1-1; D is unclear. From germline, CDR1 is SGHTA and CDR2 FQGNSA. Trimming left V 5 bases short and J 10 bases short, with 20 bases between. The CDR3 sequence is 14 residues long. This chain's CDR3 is CASSITDPEGRAFF. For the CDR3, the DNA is TGTGCCAGCAGCATCACAGATCCTGAAGGAAGAGCTTTCTTT.

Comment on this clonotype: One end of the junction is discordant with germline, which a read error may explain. In DNA form, the CDR3 reads TGTGCTAGCAGCCCCCAGGCCGGGGGGCCAAATGAGCAGTTCTTC. Its translation: CASSPQAGGPNEQFF. This rearrangement joins TRBV7-7 to TRBJ2-1; TRBD2 might be the D (7 bases). Germline CDR1 is SSHAT and CDR2 is FNYEAQ (reference sequence). The CDR3 totals 15 residues.

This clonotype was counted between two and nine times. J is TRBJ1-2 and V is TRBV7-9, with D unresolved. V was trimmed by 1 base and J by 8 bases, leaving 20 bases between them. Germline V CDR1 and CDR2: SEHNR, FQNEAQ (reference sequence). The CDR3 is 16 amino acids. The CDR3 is CASSLELTDLYGGYTF. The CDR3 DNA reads TGTGCCAGCAGCTTAGAGCTGACGGATCTCTATGGAGGCTACACCTTC.

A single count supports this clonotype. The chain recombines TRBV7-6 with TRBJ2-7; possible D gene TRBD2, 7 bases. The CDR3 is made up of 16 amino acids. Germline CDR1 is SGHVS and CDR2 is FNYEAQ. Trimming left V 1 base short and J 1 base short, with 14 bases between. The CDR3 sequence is CASSLGGGVRSYEQYF. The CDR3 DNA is TGTGCCAGCAGCTTAGGAGGGGGGGTGCGGTCCTACGAGCAGTACTTC.

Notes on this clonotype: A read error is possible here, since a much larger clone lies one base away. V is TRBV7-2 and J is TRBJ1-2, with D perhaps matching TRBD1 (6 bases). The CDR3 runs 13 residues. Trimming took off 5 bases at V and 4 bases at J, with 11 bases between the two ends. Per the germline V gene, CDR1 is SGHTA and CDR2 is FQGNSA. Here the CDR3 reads CASSPGHGYGYTF. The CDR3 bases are TGTGCCAGCAGCCCGGGACACGGCTATGGCTACACCTTC.

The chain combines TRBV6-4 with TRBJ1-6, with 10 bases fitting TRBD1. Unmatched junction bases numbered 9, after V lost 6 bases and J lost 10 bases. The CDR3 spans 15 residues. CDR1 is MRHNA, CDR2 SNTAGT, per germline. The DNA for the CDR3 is TGTGCCAGCAGACCGGGACAGGGGAGTCTCTCACCCCTCCACTTT. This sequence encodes CASRPGQGSLSPLHF.

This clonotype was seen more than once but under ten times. The CDR3 spells CASSDRGHGAFF. Written as DNA, the CDR3 is TGTGCCAGCAGTGACAGGGGGCACGGAGCTTTCTTT. V gene TRBV6-5 combines with J gene TRBJ1-1; 10 bases line up with TRBD1. Per germline, CDR1 MNHEY and CDR2 SVGAGI. The CDR3 is 12 amino acids. The trim removed 5 bases at V and 10 bases at J, leaving 4 bases unmatched.

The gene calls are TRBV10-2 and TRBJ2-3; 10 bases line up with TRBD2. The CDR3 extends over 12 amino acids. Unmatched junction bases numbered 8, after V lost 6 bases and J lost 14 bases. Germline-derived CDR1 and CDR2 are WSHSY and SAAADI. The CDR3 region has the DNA TGCGCCAGCAGCCCAAGCGGGAGGGCCCCGTATTTT. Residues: CASSPSGRAPYF.

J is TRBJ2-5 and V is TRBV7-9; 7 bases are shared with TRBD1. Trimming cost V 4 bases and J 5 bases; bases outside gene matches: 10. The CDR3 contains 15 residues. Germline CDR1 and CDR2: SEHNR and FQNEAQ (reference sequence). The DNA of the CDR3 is TGTGCCAGCAGCTCTGGACAGGCTGCTGTGGAGACCCAGTACTTC. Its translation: CASSSGQAAVETQYF.

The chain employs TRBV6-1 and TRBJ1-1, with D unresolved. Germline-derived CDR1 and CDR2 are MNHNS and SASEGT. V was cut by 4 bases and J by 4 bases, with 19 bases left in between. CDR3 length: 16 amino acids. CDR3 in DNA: TGTGCCAGCAGTGCTACCGGGTCCCCCTCGGGCACTGAAGCTTTCTTT. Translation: CASSATGSPSGTEAFF.